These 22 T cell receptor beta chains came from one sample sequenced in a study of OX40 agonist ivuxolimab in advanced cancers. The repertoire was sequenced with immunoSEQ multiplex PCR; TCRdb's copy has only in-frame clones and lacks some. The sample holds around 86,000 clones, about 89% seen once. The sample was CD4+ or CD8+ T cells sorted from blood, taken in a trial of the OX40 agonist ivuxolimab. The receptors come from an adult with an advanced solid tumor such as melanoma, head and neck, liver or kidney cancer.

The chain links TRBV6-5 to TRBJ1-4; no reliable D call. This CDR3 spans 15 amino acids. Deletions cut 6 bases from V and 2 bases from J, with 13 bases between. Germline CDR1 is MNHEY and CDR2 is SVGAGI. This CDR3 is CASSLKVPTNEKLFF. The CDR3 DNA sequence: TGTGCCAGCAGCCTAAAGGTCCCCACTAATGAAAAACTGTTTTTT.

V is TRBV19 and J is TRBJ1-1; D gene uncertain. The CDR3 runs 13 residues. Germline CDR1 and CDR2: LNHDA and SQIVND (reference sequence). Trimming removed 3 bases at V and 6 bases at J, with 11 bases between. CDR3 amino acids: CASSMRFESEAFF. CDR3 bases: TGTGCCAGTAGTATGCGGTTTGAGTCTGAAGCTTTCTTT.

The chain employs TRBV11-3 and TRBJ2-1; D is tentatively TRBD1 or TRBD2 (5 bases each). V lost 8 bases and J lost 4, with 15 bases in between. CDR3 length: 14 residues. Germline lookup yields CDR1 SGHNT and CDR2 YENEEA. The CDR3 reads CASSPGTPYNEQFF. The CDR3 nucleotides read TGTGCCAGCTCCCCCGGGACGCCTTACAATGAGCAGTTCTTC.

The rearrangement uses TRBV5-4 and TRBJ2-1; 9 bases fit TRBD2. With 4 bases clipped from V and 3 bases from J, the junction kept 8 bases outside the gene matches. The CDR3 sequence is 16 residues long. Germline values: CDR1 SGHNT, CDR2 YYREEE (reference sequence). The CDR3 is CASSRNSGRDYNEQFF. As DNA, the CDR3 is TGTGCCAGCAGCCGAAATAGCGGGAGAGACTACAATGAGCAGTTCTTC.

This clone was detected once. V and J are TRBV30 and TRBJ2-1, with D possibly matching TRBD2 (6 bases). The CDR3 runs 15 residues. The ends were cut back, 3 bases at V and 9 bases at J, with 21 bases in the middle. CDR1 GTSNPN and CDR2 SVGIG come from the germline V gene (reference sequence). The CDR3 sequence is CAWSPGLRLSSEQFF. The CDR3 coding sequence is TGTGCCTGGAGCCCGGGACTCCGGCTTAGTTCTGAGCAGTTCTTC. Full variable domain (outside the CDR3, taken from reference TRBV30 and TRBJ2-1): SQTIHQWPATLVQPVGSPLSLECTVEGTSNPNLYWYRQAAGRGLQLLFYSVGIGQISSEVPQNLSASRPQDRQFILSSKKLLLSDSGFYLCAWSPGLRLSSEQFFGPGTRLTVL.

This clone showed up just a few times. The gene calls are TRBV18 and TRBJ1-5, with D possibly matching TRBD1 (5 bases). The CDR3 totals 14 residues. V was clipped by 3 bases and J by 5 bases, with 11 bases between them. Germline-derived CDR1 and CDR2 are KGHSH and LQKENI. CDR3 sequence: CASSPAGLDQPQHF. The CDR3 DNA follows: TGTGCCAGCTCACCCGCAGGGTTAGATCAGCCCCAGCATTTT.

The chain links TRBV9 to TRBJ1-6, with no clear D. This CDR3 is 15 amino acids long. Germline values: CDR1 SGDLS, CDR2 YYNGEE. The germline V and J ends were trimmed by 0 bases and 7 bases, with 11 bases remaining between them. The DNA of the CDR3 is TGTGCCAGCAGCGTAGACCTACAGACAAATTCACCCCTCCACTTT. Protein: CASSVDLQTNSPLHF.

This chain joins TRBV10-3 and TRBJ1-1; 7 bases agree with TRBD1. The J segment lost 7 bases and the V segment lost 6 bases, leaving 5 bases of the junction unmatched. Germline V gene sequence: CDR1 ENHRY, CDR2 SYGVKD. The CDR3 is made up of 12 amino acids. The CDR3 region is CAIRDRENEAFF. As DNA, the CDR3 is TGTGCCATCAGAGACAGGGAGAATGAAGCTTTCTTT.

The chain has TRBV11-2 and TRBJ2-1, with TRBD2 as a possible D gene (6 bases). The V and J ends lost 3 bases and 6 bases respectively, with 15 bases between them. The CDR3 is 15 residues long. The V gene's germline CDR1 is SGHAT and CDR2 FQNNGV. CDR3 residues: CASSFLTGVVNEQFF. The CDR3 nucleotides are TGTGCCAGCAGCTTTCTCACGGGAGTAGTCAATGAGCAGTTCTTC. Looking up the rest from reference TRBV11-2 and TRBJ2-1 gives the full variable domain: EAGVAQSPRYKIIEKRQSVAFWCNPISGHATLYWYQQILGQGPKLLIQFQNNGVVDDSQLPKDRFSAERLKGVDSTLKIQPAKLEDSAVYLCASSFLTGVVNEQFFGPGTRLTVL.

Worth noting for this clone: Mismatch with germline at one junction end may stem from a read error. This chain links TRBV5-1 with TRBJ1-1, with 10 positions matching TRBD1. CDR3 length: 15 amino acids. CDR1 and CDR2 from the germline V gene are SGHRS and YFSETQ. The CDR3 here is CASRPQGQGNAEAFF. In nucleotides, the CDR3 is TGCGCCAGCAGGCCCCAGGGACAGGGGAACGCTGAAGCTTTCTTT.

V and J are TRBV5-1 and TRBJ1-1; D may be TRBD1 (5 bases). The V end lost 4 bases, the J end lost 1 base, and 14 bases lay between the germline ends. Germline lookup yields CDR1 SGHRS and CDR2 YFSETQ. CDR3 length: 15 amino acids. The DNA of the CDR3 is TGCGCCAGCAGCCTGGAAGCGACAGCGAACACTGAAGCTTTCTTT. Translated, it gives CASSLEATANTEAFF.

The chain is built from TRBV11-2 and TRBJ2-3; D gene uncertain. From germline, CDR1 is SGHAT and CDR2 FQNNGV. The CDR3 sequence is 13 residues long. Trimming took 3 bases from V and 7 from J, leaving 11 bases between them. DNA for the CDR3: TGTGCCAGCAGCTTTATGCAGGCCCATACGCAGTATTTT. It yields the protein CASSFMQAHTQYF.

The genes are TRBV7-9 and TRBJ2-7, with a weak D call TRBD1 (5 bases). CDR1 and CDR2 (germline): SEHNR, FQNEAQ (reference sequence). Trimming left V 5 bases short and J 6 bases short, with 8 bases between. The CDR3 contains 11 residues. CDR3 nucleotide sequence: TGTGCCAGCAGCCCCAGGGTCGAGCAGTACTTC. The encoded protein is CASSPRVEQYF.

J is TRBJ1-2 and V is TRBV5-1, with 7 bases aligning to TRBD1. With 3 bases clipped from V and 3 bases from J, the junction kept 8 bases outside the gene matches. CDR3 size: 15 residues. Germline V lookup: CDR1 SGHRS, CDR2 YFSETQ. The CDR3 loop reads CASSSGGGRYYGYTF. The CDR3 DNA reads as TGCGCCAGCAGCTCGGGAGGGGGCCGCTACTATGGCTACACCTTC.

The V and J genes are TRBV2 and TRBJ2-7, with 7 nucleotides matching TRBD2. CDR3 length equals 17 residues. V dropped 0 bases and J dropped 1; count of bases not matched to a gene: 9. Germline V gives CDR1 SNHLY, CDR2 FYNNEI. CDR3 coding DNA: TGTGCCAGCAGTGAAGCGCTTGGGGGAGGGACTTCCTACGAGCAGTACTTC. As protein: CASSEALGGGTSYEQYF.

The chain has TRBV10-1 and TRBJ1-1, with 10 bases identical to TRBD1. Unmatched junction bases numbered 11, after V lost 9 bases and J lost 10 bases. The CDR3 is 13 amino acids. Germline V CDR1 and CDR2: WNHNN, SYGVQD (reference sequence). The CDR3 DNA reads TGCGCCAGTGCCGGGACAGGGGCCTCTGGAGCTTTCTTT. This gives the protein CASAGTGASGAFF.

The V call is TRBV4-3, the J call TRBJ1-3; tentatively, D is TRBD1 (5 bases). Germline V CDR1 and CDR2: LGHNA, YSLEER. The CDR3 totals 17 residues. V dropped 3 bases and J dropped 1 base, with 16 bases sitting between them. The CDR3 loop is CASSQAFAGGSGNTIYF. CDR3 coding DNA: TGCGCCAGCAGCCAGGCCTTTGCGGGGGGGTCTGGAAACACCATATATTTT.

The CDR3 here is CASSLMYSISPHEQYF. The CDR3 region has the DNA TGTGCCAGCAGCTTAATGTACTCCATCAGCCCCCACGAGCAGTACTTC. The chain is built from TRBV7-2 and TRBJ2-7; no reliable D call. V lost 2 bases and J 5 bases, leaving 19 bases between the germline ends. CDR3 length equals 16 residues. Germline-derived CDR1 and CDR2 are SGHTA and FQGNSA.

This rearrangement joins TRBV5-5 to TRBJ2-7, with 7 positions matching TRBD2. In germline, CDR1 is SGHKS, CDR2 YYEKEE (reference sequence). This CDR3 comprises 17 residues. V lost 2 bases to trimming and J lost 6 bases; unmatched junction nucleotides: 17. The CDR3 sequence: CASSFLGGSRGAGEQYF. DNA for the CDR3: TGTGCCAGCAGCTTCCTTGGCGGGAGCCGAGGTGCGGGCGAGCAGTACTTC.

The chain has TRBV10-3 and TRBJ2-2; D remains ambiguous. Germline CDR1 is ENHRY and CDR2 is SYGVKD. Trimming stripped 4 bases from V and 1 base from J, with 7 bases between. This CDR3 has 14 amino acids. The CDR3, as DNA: TGTGCCATCAGTGGACTGAAGAACACCGGGGAGCTGTTTTTT. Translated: CAISGLKNTGELFF.

Written as DNA, the CDR3 is TGTGCCAGCAGTTCGGGACTAGCAATACAGACCCAGTACTTC. Amino acids: CASSSGLAIQTQYF. This rearrangement joins TRBV7-2 to TRBJ2-5; 9 bases fit TRBD2. This CDR3 has 14 residues. Germline V gene data show CDR1 as SGHTA and CDR2 as FQGNSA. Trimming took 6 bases from V and 6 from J; bases not matched to a gene: 8.

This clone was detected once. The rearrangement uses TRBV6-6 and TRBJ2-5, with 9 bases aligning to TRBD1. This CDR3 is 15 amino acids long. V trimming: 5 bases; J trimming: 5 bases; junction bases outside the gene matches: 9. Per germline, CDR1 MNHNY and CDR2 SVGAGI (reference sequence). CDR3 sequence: CASSGGTGRSETQYF. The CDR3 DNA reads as TGTGCCAGCAGTGGGGGGACAGGGCGTTCGGAGACCCAGTACTTC.